The 17 T cell receptor beta chains given below trace back to one sample, sequenced in a study of blood T cell repertoires in COVID-19. Method: immunoSEQ multiplex PCR; TCRdb's copy keeps in-frame clones and lacks some. The sample contains about 270,000 clones, 85% to 95% of which appear only once. Material: PBMCs or T cells enriched from blood (not recorded which). Source of these receptors: a middle-aged man who had been exposed to COVID-19.

The chain links TRBV5-1 to TRBJ2-1, with 10 bases matching TRBD2. The ends lost 0 bases at V and 1 base at J; junction bases unmatched: 10. Germline V gene lookup returns CDR1 SGHRS and CDR2 YFSETQ. The CDR3 spans 19 residues. The CDR3 region is CASSLEVAGGPKSYNEQFF. CDR3 coding DNA: TGCGCCAGCAGCTTGGAGGTAGCGGGAGGCCCTAAATCCTACAATGAGCAGTTCTTC.

V is TRBV19 and J is TRBJ2-7, with D possibly matching TRBD2 (5 bases). Germline CDR1 reads LNHDA; CDR2 reads SQIVND (reference sequence). Between the trimmed V and J ends, which lost 7 bases and 2 bases, there was a span of 21 bases. The CDR3 has 16 amino acids. In nucleotides, the CDR3 is TGTGCCAGTAAACCGACACACTATCTGACTACCTACGAGCAGTACTTC. Its protein is CASKPTHYLTTYEQYF.

This chain links TRBV9 with TRBJ2-5; 9 bases fit TRBD2. Germline CDR1 and CDR2: SGDLS and YYNGEE. This CDR3 contains 15 residues. After removal of 4 bases from V and 3 bases from J, the junction contained 7 bases not matched to a gene. CDR3 loop: CASSSRTSAEETQYF. For the CDR3, the DNA is TGTGCCAGCAGCTCCCGGACTAGCGCGGAAGAGACCCAGTACTTC.

J is TRBJ2-7 and V is TRBV29-1; TRBD1 aligns across 8 bases. The CDR3 is 12 amino acids. Germline CDR1 SQVTM, CDR2 ANQGSEA. V was pared by 8 bases and J by 3 bases, with 6 bases of the junction left unmatched. DNA of the CDR3: TGCAGCTTCAGGGGGCCCTACTACGAGCAGTACTTC. Translated: CSFRGPYYEQYF.

This chain connects TRBV19 to TRBJ1-2, with D perhaps TRBD1 (6 bases). There are 17 residues in the CDR3. Germline V CDR1 and CDR2: LNHDA, SQIVND (reference sequence). V gave up 6 bases and J gave up 0 bases, with 20 bases separating them. CDR3 residues: CASRPIGQTLANYGYTF. The CDR3 region has the DNA TGTGCCAGTAGACCAATTGGACAGACGTTAGCTAACTATGGCTACACCTTC.

The sample holds a few counts of this clone. The V gene is TRBV11-3, the J gene TRBJ2-3, with 15 bases identical to TRBD2. Germline CDR1 reads SGHNT; CDR2 reads YENEEA. The CDR3 runs to 16 residues. With V trimmed by 5 bases and J by 5 bases, 5 bases remained unmatched. The CDR3 region is CASSPGTSGRRDTQYF. CDR3 bases: TGTGCCAGCAGCCCCGGGACTAGCGGGAGGAGAGATACGCAGTATTTT.

The rearrangement uses TRBV19 and TRBJ1-5; TRBD1 might be the D (6 bases). The CDR3 has 16 amino acids. Germline V gene sequence: CDR1 LNHDA, CDR2 SQIVND (reference sequence). Trimming cost V 1 base and J 0 bases, with 10 bases left between them. The CDR3 reads CASSIVGTLSNQPQHF. The CDR3 DNA is TGTGCCAGTAGTATAGTTGGGACACTTAGCAATCAGCCCCAGCATTTT.

The V call is TRBV7-6, the J call TRBJ2-6, with TRBD1 matching over 7 bases. Per the germline V gene, CDR1 is SGHVS and CDR2 is FNYEAQ. The CDR3 is 20 residues long. V was clipped by 5 bases and J by 1 base; unmatched bases: 17. DNA of the CDR3: TGTGCCAGCAGCCCCCCCACCGGGACAGCTGTTTTATCTGGGGCCAACGTCCTGACTTTC. Its protein product is CASSPPTGTAVLSGANVLTF.

The gene calls are TRBV28 and TRBJ1-2; D gene unclear. This CDR3 spans 15 amino acids. Germline V gives CDR1 MDHEN, CDR2 SYDVKM. V dropped 8 bases and J dropped 2 bases, with 18 bases sitting between them. DNA of the CDR3: TGTGCCAGCGGTTCCGTCCTTGCGCTCAACTATGGCTACACCTTC. Translation: CASGSVLALNYGYTF.

V and J are TRBV28 and TRBJ1-2; 10 nucleotides agree with TRBD1. The V gene's germline CDR1 is MDHEN and CDR2 SYDVKM. This CDR3 is built from 17 residues. V was pared by 5 bases and J by 3 bases, with 12 bases of the junction left unmatched. The CDR3 nucleotides read TGTGCCAGCAGTCCGCCGACAGGGGGCGCGAGGCACTATGGCTACACCTTC. Protein sequence: CASSPPTGGARHYGYTF.

Only one count was recorded for this clone. The V and J genes are TRBV27 and TRBJ2-7, with 7 bases identical to TRBD1. The CDR3 length is 14 residues. Trimming took 6 bases from V and 3 from J; bases not matched to a gene: 8. Germline loops: CDR1 MNHEY, CDR2 SMNVEV (reference sequence). For the CDR3, the DNA is TGTGCCAGCAGCCTGTACAGGGGCGGCTACGAGCAGTACTTC. Translation: CASSLYRGGYEQYF.

The chain is built from TRBV25-1 and TRBJ2-5; D gene unclear. V was cut by 3 bases and J by 5 bases, with 22 bases left in between. The CDR3 spans 17 residues. Per the germline V gene, CDR1 is MGHDK and CDR2 is SYGVNS. The CDR3 loop is CASSDWWLIPGQETQYF. In nucleotides, the CDR3 is TGTGCCAGCAGTGATTGGTGGTTGATTCCGGGTCAGGAGACCCAGTACTTC.

This clone was seen many times. The CDR3: CASSLLFGRAGEQFF. The DNA for the CDR3 is TGTGCCAGCAGTCTACTTTTCGGGAGGGCGGGTGAGCAGTTCTTC. The rearrangement joins TRBV3-1 (or the pseudogene TRBV3-2) to TRBJ2-1; 8 nucleotides match TRBD2. The CDR3 is made up of 15 amino acids. Trimming cost V 6 bases and J 9 bases; bases outside gene matches: 13. CDR1 and CDR2 from the germline V gene are LGHDT and YNNKEL (reference sequence).

There are many counts of this clone. CDR3 in amino acids: CASSHSTGFGNTGELFF. The CDR3 DNA is TGCGCCAGCAGCCATTCGACAGGGTTCGGGAACACCGGGGAGCTGTTTTTT. The chain employs TRBV5-1 and TRBJ2-2; 7 bases map to TRBD1. V shed 4 bases and J 1 base; nucleotides not matched to a gene: 10. Germline V CDR1 and CDR2: SGHRS, YFSETQ. This CDR3 contains 17 residues.

This chain joins TRBV7-3 and TRBJ1-1; D perhaps matches TRBD1 (5 bases). The V gene's germline CDR1 is SGHTA and CDR2 FQGTGA. Trimming took off 5 bases at V and 2 bases at J, with 12 bases between the two ends. CDR3 length: 14 residues. CDR3 nucleotide sequence: TGTGCCAGCAGCGTTACAGGAGCTAACACTGAAGCTTTCTTT. Protein sequence: CASSVTGANTEAFF.

This clone was recorded a few times. The genes are TRBV10-3 and TRBJ2-7; D is perhaps TRBD2 (6 bases). The V gene's germline CDR1 is ENHRY and CDR2 SYGVKD. The CDR3 covers 15 residues. V was clipped by 1 base and J by 2 bases, with 12 bases between them. This CDR3 reads CAISEYRDLTYEQYF. DNA for the CDR3: TGTGCCATCAGTGAGTACCGGGACTTAACCTACGAGCAGTACTTC.

This chain links TRBV30 with TRBJ2-3, with a possible D match to TRBD1 (5 bases). Germline V gene sequence: CDR1 GTSNPN, CDR2 SVGIG (reference sequence). Trimming removed 3 bases from V and 0 bases from J, with 7 bases in between. The CDR3 contains 13 residues. CDR3 loop: CAWRTVSTDTQYF. The CDR3 coding sequence is TGTGCCTGGAGGACAGTTAGCACAGATACGCAGTATTTT.